This TCR beta chain was profiled in a study of T cell responses to AZD1222 COVID-19 vaccine. Libraries were prepared by immunoSEQ multiplex PCR; TCRdb keeps only in-frame clonotypes and omits some of them. The data show 95,000 to 150,000 clones, around 88% seen once. On this clone: Antigen: not known.

Study-wide points: A reported finding is that nearly half of spike-specific TCRs target unmutated variant regions. CD4 TCRs covered the whole spike, strongest at regions 160-218 and 743-854.

Germline assignment: CDR1 SGHTA and CDR2 FQGNSA. This CDR3 comprises 15 residues. V was pared by 2 bases and J by 6 bases, with 14 bases between. The sample here was peripheral blood, taken on day 0 of AZD1222 vaccination. This clonotype originated in an adult in good health. The V call is TRBV7-2, the J call TRBJ1-5; D gene ambiguous. The CDR3 nucleotides are TGTGCCAGCAGCTTATGGGCCTCTGGGAGTCAGCCCCAGCATTTT. This sequence encodes CASSLWASGSQPQHF. Combining the CDR3 with reference TRBV7-2 and TRBJ1-5 gives the whole variable domain GAGVSQSPSNKVTEKGKDVELRCDPISGHTALYWYRQSLGQGLEFLIYFQGNSAPDKSGLPSDRFSAERTGGSVSTLTIQRTQQEDSAVYLCASSLWASGSQPQHFGDGTRLSIL.